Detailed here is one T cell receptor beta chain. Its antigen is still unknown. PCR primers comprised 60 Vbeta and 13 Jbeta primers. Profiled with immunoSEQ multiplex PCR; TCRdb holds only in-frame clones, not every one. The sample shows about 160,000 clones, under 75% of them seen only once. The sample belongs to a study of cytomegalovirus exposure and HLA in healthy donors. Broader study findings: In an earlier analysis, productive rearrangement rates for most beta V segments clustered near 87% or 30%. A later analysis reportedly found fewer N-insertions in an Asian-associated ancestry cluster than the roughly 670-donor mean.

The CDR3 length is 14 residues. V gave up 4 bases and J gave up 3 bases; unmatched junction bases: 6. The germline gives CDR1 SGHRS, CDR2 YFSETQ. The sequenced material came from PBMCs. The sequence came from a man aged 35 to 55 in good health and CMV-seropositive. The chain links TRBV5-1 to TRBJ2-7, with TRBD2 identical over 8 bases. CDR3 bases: TGCGCCAGCAGCCCGCCAGGGACTAGCTACGAGCAGTACTTC. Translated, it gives CASSPPGTSYEQYF.